The 10 T cell receptor beta chains reported below all come from one sample, sequenced in a study of blood T cell repertoires in COVID-19. Sequencing used immunoSEQ multiplex PCR; TCRdb keeps in-frame clones, though not all of them. This sample has 85,000 to 120,000 clones, with roughly 87% found just once. Sequencing used peripheral blood. The source of these receptors is a woman in her forties or fifties with COVID-19, enrolled during active disease.

This clone showed up just a few times. The chain is built from TRBV7-9 and TRBJ2-3, with unresolved D. Looked up from germline, CDR1 is SEHNR and CDR2 is FQNEAQ (reference sequence). The CDR3 is 13 amino acids. The germline V and J ends were trimmed by 10 bases and 6 bases, with 17 bases remaining between them. The CDR3 reads CAIQSVVSDTQYF. The CDR3 bases are TGTGCCATCCAGTCAGTCGTCTCCGATACGCAGTATTTT.

CDR3 DNA sequence: TGTGCCAGCAGGCAAGCTACGGGGGTCTCTCCGGGTATTAGGGGGACCCAGTACTTC. This codes for CASRQATGVSPGIRGTQYF. J is TRBJ2-5 and V is TRBV6-7; D might be TRBD2 (6 bases). Being an ORF, TRBV6-7 has a function that is uncertain. V was shortened by 6 bases and J by 7 bases, with 33 bases between the two germline ends. This CDR3 has 19 residues.

This clone was observed a handful of times. The chain has TRBV5-1 and TRBJ2-1; 9 nucleotides match TRBD2. The CDR3 contains 19 residues. Trimming cost V 2 bases and J 7 bases; bases outside gene matches: 19. Germline lookup yields CDR1 SGHRS and CDR2 YFSETQ. The CDR3 here is CASSFTPTGRGGLKNEQFF. In DNA, the CDR3 is TGCGCCAGCAGCTTTACGCCTACCGGGCGGGGGGGGCTTAAGAATGAGCAGTTCTTC.

The chain joins TRBV4-2 to TRBJ2-5; D uncertain. The germline gives CDR1 LGHNA, CDR2 YNFKEQ. There are 15 residues in the CDR3. Between the trimmed V and J ends, which lost 1 base and 1 base, there was a span of 10 bases. The CDR3 is CASSQAGQPQETQYF. In DNA, the CDR3 is TGTGCCAGCAGCCAAGCTGGGCAGCCCCAAGAGACCCAGTACTTC.

The rearrangement joins TRBV5-1 to TRBJ2-3; the match to TRBD2 covers 11 bases. Germline-derived CDR1 and CDR2 are SGHRS and YFSETQ. The CDR3 is 18 residues long. J was trimmed by 2 bases and V by 1 base; bases with no gene match: 9. The CDR3 sequence: CASSLLASGGFFTDTQYF. CDR3 coding DNA: TGCGCCAGCAGCTTGCTCGCTAGCGGGGGGTTCTTCACAGATACGCAGTATTTT.

The chain is built from TRBV10-3 and TRBJ1-2; D is unresolved. CDR1 ENHRY and CDR2 SYGVKD come from the germline V gene. V was pared by 7 bases and J by 6 bases, with 18 bases between. The CDR3 loop spans 14 amino acids. For the CDR3, the DNA is TGTGCCATCATCGAGGACCCTCAGGAGGATGGCTACACCTTC. Translating it yields CAIIEDPQEDGYTF.

The chain recombines TRBV6-4 with TRBJ1-6; D gene ambiguous. Trimming shortened V by 6 bases and J by 5 bases, and 8 bases separated the two germline ends. Per germline, CDR1 MRHNA and CDR2 SNTAGT. This CDR3 region has 13 residues. CDR3 DNA: TGTGCCAGCAGAGAGACACATAATTCACCCCTCCACTTT. Translating it yields CASRETHNSPLHF.

V usage is TRBV6-5 and J usage is TRBJ1-5; a weak D match, TRBD1 (6 bases). The germline V gene encodes CDR1 MNHEY and CDR2 SVGAGI. CDR3 size: 15 residues. Trimming pared 0 bases from V and 7 bases from J, leaving 13 bases between. For the CDR3, the DNA is TGTGCCAGCAGTTACTCGGGGGCAGGGGAACAGCCCCAGCATTTT. Its translation: CASSYSGAGEQPQHF.

The V call is TRBV4-1, the J call TRBJ2-7, with 8 nucleotides matching TRBD1. The germline CDR1 and CDR2 sequences are MGHRA and YSYEKL. The V segment lost 4 bases and the J segment 0 bases; nucleotides outside the gene matches: 5. The CDR3 is 15 residues long. Here the CDR3 DNA reads TGCGCCAGCAGCCCGATTGGACAGGGCTCCTACGAGCAGTACTTC. Its protein product is CASSPIGQGSYEQYF.

The rearrangement uses TRBV4-1 and TRBJ2-7, with 7 positions matching TRBD2. In germline, CDR1 is MGHRA, CDR2 YSYEKL. With 1 base clipped from V and 2 bases from J, the junction kept 5 bases outside the gene matches. This CDR3 has 15 amino acids. Written as DNA, the CDR3 is TGCGCCAGCAGCCAAGGAGAGCGGGGTACCTACGAGCAGTACTTC. It encodes CASSQGERGTYEQYF.